The clone carrying this T cell receptor beta chain was observed many times. Its antigen is undetermined. This entry comes from a study of T cells after yellow fever vaccination. TCRdb reprocessed the 5' RACE reads with MiXCR, giving one entry per CDR3 protein. This sample has some 390,000 distinct CDR3 sequences, with around 6.4% found just once. Study observations and caveats: CD4 and CD8 compartments shared a small share of clonotypes, likely from convergent recombination. Peaking faster, on day 5 versus 15, the secondary response was nonetheless weaker. Post-booster repertoires again held most primary-vaccination clones (approximately 96% CD4, 88% CD8).

Germline values: CDR1 MNHNS, CDR2 SASEGT. The V end lost 6 bases, the J end lost 2 bases, and 8 bases lay between the germline ends. This CDR3 has 13 amino acids. Specimen: PBMCs, collected 5 days after the yellow fever booster vaccination. The TCR sequence derives from a man aged 25-45 years who received the YFV17D yellow fever vaccine. The chain couples TRBV6-1 to TRBJ1-3, with no clear D. In nucleotides, the CDR3 is TGTGCCAGCAGCGAAAGGGCTGGAAACACCATATATTTT. This sequence encodes CASSERAGNTIYF.